The text below deals with one T cell receptor beta chain. Participants spanned ages about 18 to 100 years and resided in over 20 US areas. This CDR3 is 17 amino acids long. Germline trimming cut 0 bases from V and 2 bases from J; bases unmatched to any gene: 6. Germline V gene data show CDR1 as SGDLS and CDR2 as YYNGEE. Some clones are missing from TCRdb's copy, which holds only in-frame ones; the method was immunoSEQ multiplex PCR. The sample consists of about 230,000 clones, approximately 80% of them appearing once. The source of the sample is a study of blood T cell repertoires in COVID-19. Overall study: The analysed material was cDNA or gDNA that came from T cells, B-cell-depleted T cells, or PBMCs.

Material: PBMCs or T cells enriched from blood (not recorded which). V usage is TRBV9 and J usage is TRBJ2-2; 8 nucleotides align to TRBD2. The TCR originated in a man in his 60s who had recovered from COVID-19. As DNA, the CDR3 is TGTGCCAGCAGCGTAGGTTGGGCGGGGGGAAACACCGGGGAGCTGTTTTTT. Its translation: CASSVGWAGGNTGELFF.